Listed below are T cell receptor beta chains from one sample, sequenced in a study of blood T cell repertoires in COVID-19. Assay used: immunoSEQ multiplex PCR; TCRdb lists only in-frame clones, some missing. The sample consists of 150,000 or so clones, over 75% of them appearing once. Sequenced input: peripheral blood. The source is a man between 65 and 85 years old who had recovered from COVID-19. CDR3s include the opening cysteine and the closing phenylalanine or tryptophan. A D gene is named only where the DNA matches it firmly. A clone size is listed for some rows: how often the clone was seen (once, few, many), or a class if it is expanded.

V gene: TRBV5-1
J gene: TRBJ1-1
D gene: TRBD1
clone size: few
CDR3 protein: CASGGQGGNTEAFF
CDR3 DNA: TGCGCCAGCGGAGGACAGGGTGGGAACACTGAAGCTTTCTTT

V gene: TRBV28
J gene: TRBJ1-2
D gene: .
clone size: .
CDR3 protein: CASSLAGVGYTF
CDR3 DNA: TGTGCCAGCAGCCTGGCAGGGGTCGGCTACACCTTC

V gene: TRBV15
J gene: TRBJ2-2
D gene: .
clone size: .
CDR3 protein: CATSRVLFSGTNTGELFF
CDR3 DNA: TGTGCCACCAGCAGAGTCTTGTTCAGCGGCACGAACACCGGGGAGCTGTTTTTT

V gene: TRBV4-1
J gene: TRBJ1-5
D gene: .
clone size: once
CDR3 protein: CASSTPGRWPQHF
CDR3 DNA: TGCGCCAGCAGCACCCCGGGTAGGTGGCCCCAGCATTTT

V gene: TRBV9
J gene: TRBJ2-7
D gene: TRBD2
clone size: few
CDR3 protein: CASSPSGTSGGAVYEQYF
CDR3 DNA: TGTGCCAGCAGCCCTTCCGGGACTAGCGGGGGGGCGGTCTACGAGCAGTACTTC

V gene: TRBV11-2
J gene: TRBJ1-2
D gene: .
clone size: .
CDR3 protein: CASSLAGGLDGYTF
CDR3 DNA: TGTGCCAGCAGCTTAGCGGGGGGGCTGGACGGCTACACCTTC

V gene: TRBV2
J gene: TRBJ1-1
D gene: .
clone size: .
CDR3 protein: CASGREGNTEAFF
CDR3 DNA: TGTGCCAGCGGCAGGGAGGGTAACACTGAAGCTTTCTTT

V gene: TRBV7-2
J gene: TRBJ2-7
D gene: .
clone size: .
CDR3 protein: CASSLDQTRSYEQYF
CDR3 DNA: TGTGCCAGCAGCTTAGACCAAACACGGAGCTACGAGCAGTACTTC

V gene: TRBV7-2
J gene: TRBJ2-1
D gene: TRBD2
clone size: .
CDR3 protein: CASSPGTTFRDEQFF
CDR3 DNA: TGTGCCAGCAGCCCCGGGACTACATTTCGCGATGAGCAGTTCTTC

V gene: TRBV5-1
J gene: TRBJ1-4
D gene: TRBD1
clone size: .
CDR3 protein: CASSSGQGGEKLFF
CDR3 DNA: TGCGCCAGCAGCTCGGGACAGGGAGGTGAAAAACTGTTTTTT